Listed below are T cell receptor beta chains from one sample, sequenced in a study of STAT5B mutations in CD4+ large granular lymphocyte leukemia. Sequencing used immunoSEQ multiplex PCR; TCRdb keeps in-frame clones, though not all of them. The data show some 27,000 clones, about four fifths seen once. The sequencing sample was made of CD4+ T cells from blood buffy coats. These receptors originate from a human donor in good health. CDR3s include the opening cysteine and the closing phenylalanine or tryptophan. Each record gives: V gene, J gene, clone size, D gene, CDR3 DNA, CDR3 protein. D genes are given only for firm matches. Not every row has a clone size; where given, it reads once, few, many or a size class.

V: TRBV7-2
J: TRBJ2-1
size: -
D: TRBD2
DNA: TGTGCCAGCAGCTCCCCCGACGGCGGGAGTAACAATGAGCAGTTCTTC
CDR3: CASSSPDGGSNNEQFF

V: TRBV5-1
J: TRBJ1-6
size: -
D: TRBD1
DNA: TGCGCCAGCAGCTTGGCCGGGACAGGGAGATCACCCCTCCACTTT
CDR3: CASSLAGTGRSPLHF

V: TRBV6-5
J: TRBJ1-2
size: -
D: TRBD1
DNA: TGTGCCAGCAGAAAGACAGGGTTCACTAACTATGGCTACACCTTC
CDR3: CASRKTGFTNYGYTF

V: TRBV28
J: TRBJ2-7
size: -
D: -
DNA: TGTGCCAGCAGTTTTCGGCAGTCCTACGAGCAGTACTTC
CDR3: CASSFRQSYEQYF

V: TRBV28
J: TRBJ2-7
size: -
D: TRBD1
DNA: TGCGCCAGCAGGAGGACAGGCTACGAGCAGTACTTC
CDR3: CASRRTGYEQYF

V: TRBV5-1
J: TRBJ1-1
size: -
D: -
DNA: TGCGCCAGCAGCCCCCAGCTGAACACTGAAGCTTTCTTT
CDR3: CASSPQLNTEAFF

V: TRBV19
J: TRBJ1-5
size: few
D: -
DNA: TGTGCCAGTAGTATTGGAGGGGGGGGCAATCAGCCCCAGCATTTT
CDR3: CASSIGGGGNQPQHF

V: TRBV7-2
J: TRBJ2-3
size: -
D: -
DNA: TGTGCCAGCAGCTTAGATCCAGGGAAATTTTCGCAGTATTTT
CDR3: CASSLDPGKFSQYF

V: TRBV2
J: TRBJ2-1
size: -
D: TRBD2
DNA: TGTGCCAGCAGTGGGGGACTAGCGGGTACTGAGCAGTTCTTC
CDR3: CASSGGLAGTEQFF

V: TRBV6-6
J: TRBJ1-6
size: -
D: -
DNA: TGTGCCAGCAATAGGAGGGCGGATAATAATTCACCCCTCCACTTT
CDR3: CASNRRADNNSPLHF

V: TRBV18
J: TRBJ2-7
size: few
D: -
DNA: TGTGCCAGCTCAAGTCAGGGACAAGGGACAACTAGCGAGCAGTACTTC
CDR3: CASSSQGQGTTSEQYF

V: TRBV25-1
J: TRBJ2-7
size: -
D: TRBD1
DNA: TGTGCCAGCAGTGGGACAGGGTTCTCCTACGAGCAGTACTTC
CDR3: CASSGTGFSYEQYF

V: TRBV19
J: TRBJ2-7
size: -
D: TRBD2
DNA: TGTGCCAGTAGGAAGGGAGCGGGAGGTACCTACGAGCAGTACTTC
CDR3: CASRKGAGGTYEQYF

V: TRBV6-5
J: TRBJ2-1
size: -
D: TRBD1
DNA: TGTGCCAGCAGTTACGCCAGGACAGGGGGCAATGAGCAGTTCTTC
CDR3: CASSYARTGGNEQFF

V: TRBV28
J: TRBJ2-2
size: -
D: TRBD2
DNA: TGTGCCAGCAGTTGGGGAGGGGTCGGGGAGCTGTTTTTT
CDR3: CASSWGGVGELFF

V: TRBV6-1
J: TRBJ1-1
size: -
D: -
DNA: TGTGCCAGCAGTGAAGTTGTGGGGAGGAACACTGAAGCTTTCTTT
CDR3: CASSEVVGRNTEAFF

V: TRBV7-9
J: TRBJ1-5
size: -
D: -
DNA: TGTGCCAGCAGCCCGGACGGGGGCCCCAATCAGCCCCAGCATTTT
CDR3: CASSPDGGPNQPQHF

V: TRBV5-4
J: TRBJ1-2
size: -
D: TRBD1
DNA: TGTGCCAGCAGCTTGGAAACTGACAGGGGAGCGCGTGGCTACACCTTC
CDR3: CASSLETDRGARGYTF

V: TRBV6-6
J: TRBJ2-2
size: -
D: TRBD1
DNA: TGTGCCAGCAGTTACCCGGGACAGGGGGCCGGGGAGCTGTTTTTT
CDR3: CASSYPGQGAGELFF

V: TRBV5-1
J: TRBJ2-1
size: -
D: -
DNA: TGCGCCAGCAGCATGACGAGGGGGACCAATGAGCAGTTCTTC
CDR3: CASSMTRGTNEQFF

V: TRBV7-9
J: TRBJ2-3
size: -
D: -
DNA: TGTGCCAGCAGCCAAGAACTCATACTAGTTCCAGATACGCAGTATTTT
CDR3: CASSQELILVPDTQYF

V: TRBV19
J: TRBJ2-1
size: once
D: -
DNA: TGTGCCAGTACCCATGGTCTGAGTAGAGGTTACAATGAGCAGTTCTTC
CDR3: CASTHGLSRGYNEQFF

V: TRBV7-2
J: TRBJ1-1
size: once
D: TRBD1
DNA: TGTGCCAGCAGCCCGTCAACCGGGACAGGGGGCACTGAAGCTTTCTTT
CDR3: CASSPSTGTGGTEAFF

V: TRBV18
J: TRBJ1-2
size: -
D: TRBD1
DNA: TGTGCCAGCTCACGCCGTATCGGACAGGGGGCTATGAACTATGGCTACACCTTC
CDR3: CASSRRIGQGAMNYGYTF

V: TRBV9
J: TRBJ1-3
size: -
D: -
DNA: TGTGCCAGCAGCGTAGCAGGGATTGGTGGAAACACCATATATTTT
CDR3: CASSVAGIGGNTIYF

V: TRBV2
J: TRBJ2-2
size: -
D: -
DNA: TGTGCCAGCAGTGACCGCGGCCCAGGCACCGGGGAGCTGTTTTTT
CDR3: CASSDRGPGTGELFF

V: TRBV5-1
J: TRBJ2-3
size: -
D: -
DNA: TGCGCCAGCAGCGGAGGGATTGATACGCAGTATTTT
CDR3: CASSGGIDTQYF

V: TRBV11-2
J: TRBJ1-3
size: -
D: -
DNA: TGTGCCAGCAGCTTAGACTTAAACACCATATATTTT
CDR3: CASSLDLNTIYF

V: TRBV19
J: TRBJ2-3
size: once
D: TRBD2
DNA: TGTGCCAGCCGATTAGCGGGAGTACCCACAGATACGCAGTATTTT
CDR3: CASRLAGVPTDTQYF

V: TRBV29-1
J: TRBJ2-7
size: -
D: -
DNA: TGCAGCGCCAAAGGGCGGGGAGGATACGAGCAGTACTTC
CDR3: CSAKGRGGYEQYF

V: TRBV28
J: TRBJ1-3
size: -
D: -
DNA: TGTGCCAGCAGTCCCCCAGCAGCCTCTGGAAACACCATATATTTT
CDR3: CASSPPAASGNTIYF

V: TRBV2
J: TRBJ2-5
size: -
D: TRBD1
DNA: TGTGCCAGCCCCCGGGACAGGGAACAAGAGACCCAGTACTTC
CDR3: CASPRDREQETQYF

V: TRBV6-6
J: TRBJ1-5
size: -
D: TRBD1
DNA: TGTGCCAGCAACCCCCCGGACAGGGGAAAACAGCCCCAGCATTTT
CDR3: CASNPPDRGKQPQHF

V: TRBV11-1
J: TRBJ2-7
size: -
D: TRBD1
DNA: TGTGCCAGCAGCGCGGCCAGGGGGCCTCACGAGCAGTACTTC
CDR3: CASSAARGPHEQYF

V: TRBV11-2
J: TRBJ2-5
size: -
D: TRBD1
DNA: TGTGCCAGCAGCTTACGAGGGGGCACAGAGACCCAGTACTTC
CDR3: CASSLRGGTETQYF

V: TRBV2
J: TRBJ1-2
size: few
D: -
DNA: TGTGCCAGCAGGACCAGACAGGTGGTCACCTTC
CDR3: CASRTRQVVTF

V: TRBV19
J: TRBJ1-1
size: -
D: TRBD1
DNA: TGTGCCAGTAGTATCGCGGGACAGGTCACAATGAACACTGAAGCTTTCTTT
CDR3: CASSIAGQVTMNTEAFF

V: TRBV27
J: TRBJ2-7
size: -
D: TRBD2
DNA: TGTGCCAGCAGTTTTTCTGGACTAGCGGGACCCTACGAGCAGTACTTC
CDR3: CASSFSGLAGPYEQYF

V: TRBV5-1
J: TRBJ2-2
size: -
D: TRBD2
DNA: TGCGCCAGCAGCTTTGATGGACTAGCGGACCCCGGGGAGCTGTTTTTT
CDR3: CASSFDGLADPGELFF

V: TRBV30
J: TRBJ2-7
size: -
D: -
DNA: TGTGCCTGGAGTGTAATCGGCCTAGCGCGGGAGCAGTACTTC
CDR3: CAWSVIGLAREQYF

V: TRBV15
J: TRBJ2-3
size: -
D: -
DNA: TGTGCCACCAGCAGGGACAAATTAACAGATACGCAGTATTTT
CDR3: CATSRDKLTDTQYF

V: TRBV27
J: TRBJ1-2
size: few
D: TRBD1
DNA: TGTGCCAGCAGTTGGACAGGGGGACGCTATGGCTACACCTTC
CDR3: CASSWTGGRYGYTF

V: TRBV29-1
J: TRBJ2-1
size: -
D: -
DNA: TGCAGCGTTGACGGGGGCAGAGTCTACAATGAGCAGTTCTTC
CDR3: CSVDGGRVYNEQFF

V: TRBV5-1
J: TRBJ1-5
size: few
D: -
DNA: TGCGCCAGCAGCTGGAAACCGGGGACCAATCAGCCCCAGCATTTT
CDR3: CASSWKPGTNQPQHF

V: TRBV5-4
J: TRBJ1-5
size: -
D: -
DNA: TGTGCCAGCAGCTTGGCAGGGGATAGCAATCAGCCCCAGCATTTT
CDR3: CASSLAGDSNQPQHF

V: TRBV4-1
J: TRBJ1-4
size: few
D: TRBD1
DNA: TGCGCCAGCAGCCCCGACAGGGGGCAGGGTAATGAAAAACTGTTTTTT
CDR3: CASSPDRGQGNEKLFF